The rows below give T cell receptor beta chains drawn from one sample of a study of shared clonotypes between healthy human individuals. The assay was immunoSEQ multiplex PCR, and TCRdb's table has in-frame clones only and misses some. The data contain approximately 980,000 clones, around three quarters of them singletons. Material for sequencing was memory CD4+ T cells sorted from blood. The source is a man aged 18 to 29 in good health. Each CDR3 is given with its conserved first and last residue. Fields, in order: clone size, V gene, J gene, D gene, CDR3 DNA, CDR3 protein. The D gene is left open where the match is weak. The size of a clone is reported for some rows only, either as once, few or many, or as a class for expanded clones.

size: -; V: TRBV5-1; J: TRBJ2-2; D: -; DNA: TGCGCCAGCAGACCCGGGACGGGAAACACCGGGGAGCTGTTTTTT; CDR3: CASRPGTGNTGELFF
size: -; V: TRBV5-1; J: TRBJ2-3; D: -; DNA: TGCGCCAGCAGCTCCCAGGCGTACACAGATACGCAGTATTTT; CDR3: CASSSQAYTDTQYF
size: -; V: TRBV7-2; J: TRBJ2-3; D: -; DNA: TGTGCCAGCAGCTCCCGGGGAGATACGCAGTATTTT; CDR3: CASSSRGDTQYF
size: once; V: TRBV15; J: TRBJ2-2; D: TRBD1; DNA: TGTGCCACCAGCAGAGAGTTGGGACAGGGGGCCGGGGAGCTGTTTTTT; CDR3: CATSRELGQGAGELFF
size: -; V: TRBV7-2; J: TRBJ2-1; D: -; DNA: TGTGCCAGCAAGATCTGGGGGTCCCTTAATGAGCAGTTCTTC; CDR3: CASKIWGSLNEQFF
size: -; V: TRBV4-2; J: TRBJ2-6; D: -; DNA: TGTGCCAGCAGCCGACTGAACTCTGGGGCCAACGTCCTGACTTTC; CDR3: CASSRLNSGANVLTF
size: -; V: TRBV12-5; J: TRBJ2-2; D: TRBD1; DNA: TGTGCTAGTGGTTTGGGGGACAGCCTTAACACCGGGGAGCTGTTTTTT; CDR3: CASGLGDSLNTGELFF
size: -; V: TRBV9; J: TRBJ1-2; D: -; DNA: TGTGCCAGCAGCGTAGAGGGCGACAGCTCAGGGGGCTACACCTTC; CDR3: CASSVEGDSSGGYTF
size: -; V: TRBV2; J: TRBJ1-5; D: TRBD1; DNA: TGTGCCAGCAGTGAAGCTCGCAGGGGGGGATTGGCCCAGCATTTT; CDR3: CASSEARRGGLAQHF
size: few; V: TRBV9; J: TRBJ2-5; D: TRBD1; DNA: TGTGCCAGCAGCGTTGGGACAGCAGAGACCCAGTACTTC; CDR3: CASSVGTAETQYF
size: -; V: TRBV4-1; J: TRBJ1-5; D: TRBD1; DNA: TGCGCCAGCAGCCAAGATACAGGGGTCAGACAGCCCCAGCATTTT; CDR3: CASSQDTGVRQPQHF
size: -; V: TRBV7-2; J: TRBJ2-3; D: -; DNA: TGTGCCAGCAGCCGTAGGGCGGGCCTCCTCACAGATACGCAGTATTTT; CDR3: CASSRRAGLLTDTQYF
size: -; V: TRBV4-2; J: TRBJ2-2; D: TRBD2; DNA: TGTGCCAGCAGCCAAGAGGCGGGGGGAAACACCGGGGAGCTGTTTTTT; CDR3: CASSQEAGGNTGELFF
size: -; V: TRBV7-2; J: TRBJ2-3; D: -; DNA: TGTGCCAGCAGCTTAGGGACGGGGCGGACAGATACGCAGTATTTT; CDR3: CASSLGTGRTDTQYF
size: -; V: TRBV5-6; J: TRBJ1-6; D: -; DNA: TGTGCCAGCAGCTCTTGGGGGTCACCCCTCCACTTT; CDR3: CASSSWGSPLHF
size: -; V: TRBV9; J: TRBJ1-6; D: -; DNA: TGTGCCAGCAGCGTAGAGGAGAGTTCACCCCTCCACTTT; CDR3: CASSVEESSPLHF
size: once; V: TRBV5-6; J: TRBJ2-7; D: -; DNA: TGTGCCAGCAGCCGGGACGGCTACTACGAGCAGTACTTC; CDR3: CASSRDGYYEQYF
size: -; V: TRBV19; J: TRBJ2-2; D: -; DNA: TGTGCCAGTAGTATGCCCCCCCCGCAGCCCGCCGGCACCGGGGAGCTGTTTTTT; CDR3: CASSMPPPQPAGTGELFF
size: once; V: TRBV29-1; J: TRBJ1-2; D: -; DNA: TGCAGCGTTGAAACGTGGCAGGGAGGCGCGGGCTACACCTTC; CDR3: CSVETWQGGAGYTF
size: few; V: TRBV19; J: TRBJ2-7; D: TRBD1; DNA: TGTGCCAGTAGTAATCTTAGGGACAGGGGCCCCTACGAGCAGTACTTC; CDR3: CASSNLRDRGPYEQYF
size: -; V: TRBV4-1; J: TRBJ2-1; D: -; DNA: TGCGCCAGCAGCCGACCTCGGGACACCTACAATGAGCAGTTCTTC; CDR3: CASSRPRDTYNEQFF
size: -; V: TRBV6-5; J: TRBJ2-1; D: -; DNA: TGTGCCAGCAGGACACTAAATGAGCAGTTCTTC; CDR3: CASRTLNEQFF
size: -; V: TRBV2; J: TRBJ2-3; D: -; DNA: TGTGCCAGCAGTGGTCTACTAGGGTGGGGCACAGATACGCAGTATTTT; CDR3: CASSGLLGWGTDTQYF
size: -; V: TRBV6-9; J: TRBJ2-7; D: TRBD2; DNA: TGTGCCAGCATTTCTAGCGGGAGAGTCTCCTACGAGCAGTACTTC; CDR3: CASISSGRVSYEQYF
size: -; V: TRBV6-5; J: TRBJ2-4; D: -; DNA: TGTGCCAGCAGCTCAGGGTTGGGAAACATTCAGTACTTC; CDR3: CASSSGLGNIQYF
size: -; V: TRBV5-8; J: TRBJ1-2; D: -; DNA: TGTGCCAGCAACCCCCGCGGTCCTGGCTACACCTTC; CDR3: CASNPRGPGYTF
size: -; V: TRBV6-6; J: TRBJ1-2; D: TRBD1; DNA: TGTGCCAGCAGTTACGGACAGGGGGCAGAGTATGGCTACACCTTC; CDR3: CASSYGQGAEYGYTF
size: -; V: TRBV6-5; J: TRBJ2-2; D: -; DNA: TGTGCCAGCAGTTACGACAGGAACACCGGGGAGCTGTTTTTT; CDR3: CASSYDRNTGELFF
size: -; V: TRBV9; J: TRBJ2-3; D: -; DNA: TGTGCCAGCAGCGTAGCTGGGGGAGGCACAGATACGCAGTATTTT; CDR3: CASSVAGGGTDTQYF
size: -; V: TRBV6-5; J: TRBJ2-7; D: TRBD2; DNA: TGTGCCAGCCGGCTAGCGGGGGCAGGGGACTACGAGCAGTACTTC; CDR3: CASRLAGAGDYEQYF
size: -; V: TRBV5-1; J: TRBJ2-4; D: TRBD1; DNA: TGCGCCAGCAGCTTCCCAGGGGGAGACATTCAGTACTTC; CDR3: CASSFPGGDIQYF
size: -; V: TRBV7-2; J: TRBJ2-7; D: TRBD2; DNA: TGTGCCAGCACCCGGGGGGTCTCCTACGAGCAGTACTTC; CDR3: CASTRGVSYEQYF
size: -; V: TRBV5-4; J: TRBJ2-5; D: -; DNA: TGTGCCAGCAGTGACGGGGCCCGGGATGGGACCCAGTACTTC; CDR3: CASSDGARDGTQYF
size: -; V: TRBV9; J: TRBJ2-3; D: -; DNA: TGTGCCAGCAGCGTAGGGGTGGGGGTATCCGCTAGCACAGATACGCAGTATTTT; CDR3: CASSVGVGVSASTDTQYF
size: once; V: TRBV6-1; J: TRBJ1-4; D: TRBD1; DNA: TGTGCCAGCTTGGGACAGGGGGTAGGAGAAAAACTGTTTTTT; CDR3: CASLGQGVGEKLFF
size: -; V: TRBV28; J: TRBJ2-7; D: -; DNA: TGTGCCAGCCGGTCGAATAGTAAGCAGTACTTC; CDR3: CASRSNSKQYF